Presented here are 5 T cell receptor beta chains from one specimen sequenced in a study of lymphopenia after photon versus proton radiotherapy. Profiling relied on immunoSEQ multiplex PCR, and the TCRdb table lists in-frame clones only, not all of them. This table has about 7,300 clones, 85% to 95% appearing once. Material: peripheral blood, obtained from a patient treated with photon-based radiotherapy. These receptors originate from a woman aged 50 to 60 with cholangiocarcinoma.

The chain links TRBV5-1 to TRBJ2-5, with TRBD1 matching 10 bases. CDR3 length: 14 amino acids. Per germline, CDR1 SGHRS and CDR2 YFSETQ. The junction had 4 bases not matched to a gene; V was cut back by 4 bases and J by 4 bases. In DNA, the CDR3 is TGCGCCAGCAGCATAGACAGGGGGCGAGAGACCCAGTACTTC. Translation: CASSIDRGRETQYF.

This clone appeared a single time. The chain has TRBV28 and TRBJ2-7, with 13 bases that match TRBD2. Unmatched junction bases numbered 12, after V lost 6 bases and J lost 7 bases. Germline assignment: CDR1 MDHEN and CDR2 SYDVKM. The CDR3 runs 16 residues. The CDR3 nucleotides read TGTGCCAGCAGACTAACCGGGACTAGCGGGGCGGGGGAGCAGTACTTC. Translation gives CASRLTGTSGAGEQYF.

The CDR3: CASSLRGNNRNQPQHF. Written as DNA, the CDR3 is TGTGCCAGCAGCTTAAGAGGGAACAACCGCAATCAGCCCCAGCATTTT. This chain connects TRBV7-2 to TRBJ1-5; no definite D call. Trimming pared 2 bases from V and 2 bases from J, leaving 13 bases between. This CDR3 comprises 16 residues. Germline V gives CDR1 SGHTA, CDR2 FQGNSA.

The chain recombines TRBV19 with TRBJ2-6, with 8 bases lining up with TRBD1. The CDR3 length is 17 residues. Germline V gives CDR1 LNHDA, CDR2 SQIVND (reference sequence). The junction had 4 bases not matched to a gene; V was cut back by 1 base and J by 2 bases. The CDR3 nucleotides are TGTGCCAGTAGTATAGGGACAGGGAAAGCTGGGGCCAACGTCCTGACTTTC. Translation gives CASSIGTGKAGANVLTF.

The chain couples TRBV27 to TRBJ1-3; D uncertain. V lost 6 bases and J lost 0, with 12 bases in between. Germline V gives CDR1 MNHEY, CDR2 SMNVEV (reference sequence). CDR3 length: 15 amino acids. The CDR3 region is CASSPLRSSGNTIYF. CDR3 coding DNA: TGTGCCAGCAGCCCCCTCCGGAGCTCTGGAAACACCATATATTTT.